This T cell receptor (beta chain) emerged from a study of early T cells in non-severe SARS-CoV-2 infection (dated by TCRdb to about 2021). The study in broad terms: TCR sequencing used bulk RNA from unsorted whole blood, so alpha and beta chains could not be paired. The research as a whole found: VDJdb matching was skewed toward anti-spike CD8 responses and likely underestimated virus-specific expansions, missing private and CD4 specificities.

The CDR3 sequence holds 12 residues, the cysteine and phenylalanine included. Only the CDR3 DNA stays, 36 bases, in frame from base 1. CDR1 SNHLY and CDR2 FYNNEI are derived from the germline V gene. V lost 0 bases and J lost 9 bases; the stretch between them is 6 bases long. Library generation was performed with 5' RACE. The reads were generated on a NextSeq 500. To correct for sequencing error and PCR bias, the TCR library protocol tagged individual cDNA molecules with unique molecular identifiers. Sequencing covered both TCR alpha and beta chains, and within each sample the abundances of alpha and beta sequences were tightly co-correlated. Processing in the source paper ran as follows. Decombinator V4 was used to annotate TCR sequences for V gene, J gene and CDR3. Expanded TCRs were defined as changing significantly between any two time points under a Poisson model with p below 0.0001. TCR abundances were normalised to the total number of TCRs sequenced in each sample and reported as counts per million. TRAV1-2 paired with TRAJ12, TRAJ20 or TRAJ33 defined MAIT TCRs, while TRAV10 paired with TRAJ18 defined iNKT TCRs. VDJdb, accessed 1 November 2021, was searched for CMV, EBV and SARS-CoV-2 annotated TCRs, with TCRs annotated for multiple antigens excluded. Using fastp at Q25 and MiXCR, TCRdb reprocessed the public reads and kept productive beta chains. Every distinct CDR3 protein forms one entry, paired with its most common genes and DNA. TCRdb's processing, not the authors', yielded these V and J calls. For this sample the table gives tens of thousands of distinct CDR3 sequences, of which 9% to 15% were detected only once. More than 1.5% of the sample goes to the ten largest clones.

For this clonotype: What antigen it recognizes has not been identified. Base qualities are not provided; no much larger clone lies one nucleotide away.

This was a case-control study nested in a cohort of healthcare workers in London, UK, who had nasopharyngeal swab PCR tests and blood samples taken every week. Healthcare workers were enrolled in the week of the UK lockdown, from 23 to 31 March 2020, and were followed every week for up to roughly 15 weeks. The sequence joins TRBV2 to TRBJ2-1, with an unclear D gene assignment. The source is an adult who was a healthcare worker with PCR-confirmed SARS-CoV-2 infection or an uninfected control (not recorded which). The sequenced sample was whole blood. The bases are TGTGCCAGCAGTGAAGCGGACCTTGAGCAGTTCTTC. Translated, this gives CASSEADLEQFF. Here the CDR3 is joined to the reference TRBV2 and TRBJ2-1 genes, and the full variable domain is: EPEVTQTPSHQVTQMGQEVILRCVPISNHLYFYWYRQILGQKVEFLVSFYNNEISEKSEIFDDQFSVERPDGSNFTLKIRSTKLEDSAMYFCASSEADLEQFFGPGTRLTVL.